Following are 2 T cell receptor beta chains from one sample sequenced in a study of T cells in narcolepsy. Libraries were prepared by immunoSEQ multiplex PCR; TCRdb keeps only in-frame clonotypes and omits some of them. The table shows roughly 30,000 clones, with more than 65% occurring only once. Sequencing was performed on memory (CD45RA-) CD4+ T cells from blood. These receptors were collected from a human donor in good health.

Only a few counts were recorded for this clone. The V and J genes are TRBV7-3 and TRBJ2-3, with unresolved D. CDR1 SGHTA and CDR2 FQGTGA come from the germline V gene. This CDR3 comprises 16 residues. V shed 2 bases and J shed 1 base, with 13 bases lying between them. The CDR3 loop is CASSLVTVGRTDTQYF. CDR3 bases: TGTGCCAGCAGCTTAGTGACCGTCGGGCGCACAGATACGCAGTATTTT.

This chain joins TRBV11-1 and TRBJ2-1; weak D call: TRBD1 (6 bases). Trimming removed 2 bases from V and 5 bases from J, with 10 bases in between. The CDR3 sequence is 14 residues long. CDR1 SGHAT and CDR2 FQDESV come from the germline V gene (reference sequence). CDR3 bases: TGTGCCAGCAGCTTACTGCCAGGGGACAATGAGCAGTTCTTC. Translating it yields CASSLLPGDNEQFF.